Listed below are T cell receptor beta chains from one sample, sequenced in a study of blood T cell repertoires in COVID-19. Sequencing was performed with immunoSEQ multiplex PCR; in TCRdb, only in-frame clones are kept and a portion is missing. The table shows over 200,000 clones, with more than 70% occurring only once. Sequences were obtained from peripheral blood. The receptors come from a man older than 75 with acute or convalescent COVID-19. Each CDR3 is given with its conserved first and last residue. The D gene is left open where the match is weak. For some rows the clone size is stated as once, few or many, or as a class when expanded; others skip it.

>TRBD2|TRBV6-5|NA|TRBJ2-7
TGTGCCAGTCAACTGGGGGGGGGTGGCACCTACGAGCAGTACTTC
CASQLGGGGTYEQYF
>NA|TRBV28|once|TRBJ2-7
TGTGCCAGCATTAAGAGGAGAGGTGGGGAGCAGTACTTC
CASIKRRGGEQYF
>TRBD1|TRBV19|NA|TRBJ1-1
TGTGCCAGTACCCGGACAGGGGGGAGGACTGAAGCTTTCTTT
CASTRTGGRTEAFF
>NA|TRBV7-8|NA|TRBJ1-6
TGTGCCAGCAGCTTGGCCTTGGGACAAAGCTCCTATAATTCACCCCTCCACTTT
CASSLALGQSSYNSPLHF
>TRBD2|TRBV7-2|NA|TRBJ2-1
TGTGCCAGCAGCTGGGACTACATCTACAATGAGCAGTTCTTC
CASSWDYIYNEQFF
>NA|TRBV5-1|NA|TRBJ1-1
TGCGCCAGCAGCTTGGGCGCAGGGAAATTCAACACTGAAGCTTTCTTT
CASSLGAGKFNTEAFF
>NA|TRBV27|NA|TRBJ2-7
TGTGCCAGCAGTTTAGTCAGGGGATACGAGCAGTACTTC
CASSLVRGYEQYF
>NA|TRBV5-1|NA|TRBJ2-1
TGCGCCAGCAGCACCAATAGCGGAAGCTCCTACAATGAGCAGTTCTTC
CASSTNSGSSYNEQFF
>NA|TRBV5-1|NA|TRBJ1-1
TGCGCCAGCAGCCGAGGGATGGGTGACACTGAAGCTTTCTTT
CASSRGMGDTEAFF
>TRBD1|TRBV9|NA|TRBJ2-7
TGTGCCAGCAGCGTTTCCGGGACAGCTCTCTACGAGCAGTACTTC
CASSVSGTALYEQYF
>NA|TRBV11-3|few|TRBJ1-1
TGTGCCAGCAGCTTGACAGGTAAACACACTGAAGCTTTCTTT
CASSLTGKHTEAFF
>NA|TRBV11-2|once|TRBJ2-1
TGTGCCAGCAGCTCCCTAGCTGAGCAGTTCTTC
CASSSLAEQFF
>TRBD1|TRBV4-1|NA|TRBJ2-1
TGCGCCAGCAGCCCCAGAGGACAGGGTGGCAATGAGCAGTTCTTC
CASSPRGQGGNEQFF
>NA|TRBV6-1|NA|TRBJ1-2
TGTGCCAGCAGGGAACAACCAGGGTTTTCGTCCGGCGGCTACACCTTC
CASREQPGFSSGGYTF
>TRBD2|TRBV19|NA|TRBJ2-3
TGTGCCAGTAGTATAGGACTAGCGGGGGGCACAGATACGCAGTATTTT
CASSIGLAGGTDTQYF
>NA|TRBV11-3|NA|TRBJ2-1
TGTGCCAGCAGCTTAGATCGAGGGTCCGACGAGCAGTTCTTC
CASSLDRGSDEQFF
>TRBD2|TRBV3-1/TRBV3-2|NA|TRBJ2-7
TGTGCCAGCAGCCAGGGAGGGACTCTCCACGAGCAGTACTTC
CASSQGGTLHEQYF
>TRBD1|TRBV28|NA|TRBJ1-5
TGTGCCAGCCTCACACAGGGGGGAAATCAGCCCCAGCATTTT
CASLTQGGNQPQHF
>TRBD2|TRBV11-3|once|TRBJ2-3
TGTGCCAGCAGCTCGCGGGGGGCCGGCACAGATACGCAGTATTTT
CASSSRGAGTDTQYF
>TRBD1|TRBV6-5|NA|TRBJ2-2
TGTGCCAGCAGTCCTATTAACAGGGGGAACGGGGAGCTGTTTTTT
CASSPINRGNGELFF
>NA|TRBV5-1|once|TRBJ1-6
TGCGCCAGCAGCCCCCAGGATAATTCACCCCTCCACTTT
CASSPQDNSPLHF
>TRBD1|TRBV2|NA|TRBJ1-2
TGTGCCAGCAGTCCGGGACAGGGCGCCTATGGCTACACCTTC
CASSPGQGAYGYTF
>TRBD1|TRBV2|NA|TRBJ1-6
TGTGCCAGCAGACCCGACAGGGTGGTCTCACCCCTCCACTTT
CASRPDRVVSPLHF
>TRBD2|TRBV5-1|few|TRBJ2-2
TGCGCCAGCAGACCCCTAGCGGAAAACACCGGGGAGCTGTTTTTT
CASRPLAENTGELFF
>TRBD1|TRBV28|NA|TRBJ1-2
TGTGCCAGCAGTTCCGGGACAGGGGCGTTCTCTGTCTATGGCTACACCTTC
CASSSGTGAFSVYGYTF
>NA|TRBV18|many|TRBJ2-7
TGTGCCAGCTCAGCAGGACAAGGCTACGAGCAGTACTTC
CASSAGQGYEQYF
>NA|TRBV18|NA|TRBJ2-1
TGTGCCAGCTCACCTCCGGCGGGACGCTCCTACAATGAGCAGTTCTTC
CASSPPAGRSYNEQFF
>TRBD1|TRBV18|NA|TRBJ1-1
TGTGCCAGCTCACCGACAGGGACTGAAGCTTTCTTT
CASSPTGTEAFF
>NA|TRBV28|NA|TRBJ1-5
TGTGCCAGCAGTCCGCCGGGGGGGCATGTTCAGCCCCAGCATTTT
CASSPPGGHVQPQHF
>TRBD2|TRBV2|NA|TRBJ2-3
TGTGCCAGCACCAGAAACCCAAGACCGGGGGGGCCAGATACGCAGTATTTT
CASTRNPRPGGPDTQYF
>NA|TRBV5-1|NA|TRBJ1-1
TGCGCCAGCAGGAGGGGACTTGCGAACACTGAAGCTTTCTTT
CASRRGLANTEAFF
>NA|TRBV5-1|NA|TRBJ1-5
TGCGCCAGCAGTCCGCAGGGATATAGCAATCAGCCCCAGCATTTT
CASSPQGYSNQPQHF